This T cell receptor beta chain stems from a study of blood T cell repertoires in COVID-19. About the research overall: The origin of the acute and convalescent COVID-19 samples was the United States, Italy and Spain. PBMCs, B-cell-depleted T cells, or T cells provided the cDNA or gDNA that made up the material.

CDR1 is SGHRS and CDR2 is YFSETQ in the germline V gene. Trimming cost V 4 bases and J 4 bases, with 8 bases left between them. The CDR3 totals 13 residues. Original analysis: From reference gene primer amplification, estimates of nucleated cell counts were derived. Clones were read by immunoSEQ multiplex PCR, and TCRdb kept only the in-frame ones, dropping some. That table supplies the V and J calls and clone size; D and trimming were determined from the DNA. Among some 180,000 clones, approximately 85% were seen once, and the ten largest hold roughly 8.2%. Note on this clone: This CDR3 is also generated by other DNA sequences in the sample.

Input material: peripheral blood. The J gene is TRBJ1-4, the V gene TRBV5-1, with a tentative D call TRBD1 (6 bases). The origin of this receptor is a woman in her sixties with acute or convalescent COVID-19. The CDR3, as DNA: TGCGCCAGCAGCCGGGACAATAATGAAAAACTGTTTTTT. Translation: CASSRDNNEKLFF.